This T cell receptor beta chain was recorded in a study of early T cells in non-severe SARS-CoV-2 infection. General study findings and limits: In VDJdb matching, anti-spike CD8 responses were favored while private and CD4 specificities went missing.

Attached unique molecular identifiers marked individual cDNA molecules. TCRdb analysed the 5' RACE reads with MiXCR anew, one entry per CDR3 protein. Of approximately 79,000 distinct CDR3 sequences listed, 10% to 15% are singletons. Trimming took off 3 bases at V and 9 bases at J, with 20 bases between the two ends. This CDR3 is built from 15 residues. Germline CDR1 MDHEN, CDR2 SYDVKM. This clonotype was seen at least ten times. What it binds is not known. The sequence derives from an adult who was a healthcare worker with PCR-confirmed SARS-CoV-2 infection or an uninfected control (not recorded which). The chain carries TRBV28 and TRBJ2-5; possible D gene TRBD1, 6 bases. The sample was whole blood. For the CDR3, the DNA is TGTGCCAGCAGTTTTCCCTCCAGGGACACATCACCCCAGTACTTC. Its protein is CASSFPSRDTSPQYF.